These 5 T cell receptor beta chains were sequenced from one sample in a study of blood T cell repertoires in COVID-19. The assay was immunoSEQ multiplex PCR, and TCRdb's table has in-frame clones only and misses some. The sample has approximately 300,000 clones, 75% to 90% seen once; the top ten hold about 2.2%. Sequenced input: peripheral blood. Receptor source: a woman in her 50s who had recovered from COVID-19.

The chain uses TRBV4-3 and TRBJ2-3, with 12 bases identical to TRBD2. J gave up 5 bases and V 4 bases, and 4 bases lay outside the gene matches. CDR1 is LGHNA and CDR2 is YSLEER in the germline V gene. The CDR3 length is 15 residues. The CDR3 loop is CASSPRTSGEDTQYF. The CDR3 DNA follows: TGCGCCAGCAGCCCCCGGACTAGCGGGGAAGATACGCAGTATTTT.

The chain uses TRBV19 and TRBJ1-2, with a possible D match to TRBD1 (6 bases). CDR1 and CDR2 from the germline V gene are LNHDA and SQIVND (reference sequence). The CDR3 is 14 residues long. V lost 10 bases and J 0 bases, leaving 15 bases between the germline ends. The chain's CDR3 is CATTGPGANYGYTF. For the CDR3, the DNA is TGTGCCACCACGGGCCCAGGGGCTAACTATGGCTACACCTTC.

The rearrangement joins TRBV25-1 to TRBJ1-1; possible D gene TRBD1, 5 bases. V gave up 2 bases and J gave up 3 bases, with 10 bases separating them. The CDR3 runs 14 residues. The germline gives CDR1 MGHDK, CDR2 SYGVNS. The CDR3 is CASSEQGGYTEAFF. Written as DNA, the CDR3 is TGTGCCAGCAGTGAACAGGGCGGTTACACTGAAGCTTTCTTT.

The V gene is TRBV5-6, the J gene TRBJ2-7; 9 bases are shared with TRBD1. Germline CDR1 SGHDT, CDR2 YYEEEE. V was clipped by 1 base and J by 1 base; unmatched bases: 3. The CDR3 is 15 residues long. The CDR3 region is CASSLLGTGSYEQYF. The CDR3, as DNA: TGTGCCAGCAGCTTGTTAGGGACAGGGTCCTACGAGCAGTACTTC.

The rearrangement uses TRBV5-6 and TRBJ2-2; no firm D call. V was trimmed by 2 bases and J by 1 base, leaving 3 bases between them. Germline loops: CDR1 SGHDT, CDR2 YYEEEE. The CDR3 loop spans 13 amino acids. In DNA, the CDR3 is TGTGCCAGCAGCTTCTGGAACACCGGGGAGCTGTTTTTT. Its protein product is CASSFWNTGELFF.